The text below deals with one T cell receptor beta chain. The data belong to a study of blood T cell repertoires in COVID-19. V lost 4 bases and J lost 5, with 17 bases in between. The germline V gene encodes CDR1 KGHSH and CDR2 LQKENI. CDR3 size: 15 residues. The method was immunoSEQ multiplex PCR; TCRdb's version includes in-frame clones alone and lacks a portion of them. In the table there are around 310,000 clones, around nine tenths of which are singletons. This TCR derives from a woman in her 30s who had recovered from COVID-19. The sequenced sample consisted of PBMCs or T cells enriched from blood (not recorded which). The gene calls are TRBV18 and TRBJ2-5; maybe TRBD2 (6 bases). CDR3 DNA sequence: TGTGCCAGCTCACTAAACCCCGGGGGTCGCGAGACCCAGTACTTC. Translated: CASSLNPGGRETQYF.